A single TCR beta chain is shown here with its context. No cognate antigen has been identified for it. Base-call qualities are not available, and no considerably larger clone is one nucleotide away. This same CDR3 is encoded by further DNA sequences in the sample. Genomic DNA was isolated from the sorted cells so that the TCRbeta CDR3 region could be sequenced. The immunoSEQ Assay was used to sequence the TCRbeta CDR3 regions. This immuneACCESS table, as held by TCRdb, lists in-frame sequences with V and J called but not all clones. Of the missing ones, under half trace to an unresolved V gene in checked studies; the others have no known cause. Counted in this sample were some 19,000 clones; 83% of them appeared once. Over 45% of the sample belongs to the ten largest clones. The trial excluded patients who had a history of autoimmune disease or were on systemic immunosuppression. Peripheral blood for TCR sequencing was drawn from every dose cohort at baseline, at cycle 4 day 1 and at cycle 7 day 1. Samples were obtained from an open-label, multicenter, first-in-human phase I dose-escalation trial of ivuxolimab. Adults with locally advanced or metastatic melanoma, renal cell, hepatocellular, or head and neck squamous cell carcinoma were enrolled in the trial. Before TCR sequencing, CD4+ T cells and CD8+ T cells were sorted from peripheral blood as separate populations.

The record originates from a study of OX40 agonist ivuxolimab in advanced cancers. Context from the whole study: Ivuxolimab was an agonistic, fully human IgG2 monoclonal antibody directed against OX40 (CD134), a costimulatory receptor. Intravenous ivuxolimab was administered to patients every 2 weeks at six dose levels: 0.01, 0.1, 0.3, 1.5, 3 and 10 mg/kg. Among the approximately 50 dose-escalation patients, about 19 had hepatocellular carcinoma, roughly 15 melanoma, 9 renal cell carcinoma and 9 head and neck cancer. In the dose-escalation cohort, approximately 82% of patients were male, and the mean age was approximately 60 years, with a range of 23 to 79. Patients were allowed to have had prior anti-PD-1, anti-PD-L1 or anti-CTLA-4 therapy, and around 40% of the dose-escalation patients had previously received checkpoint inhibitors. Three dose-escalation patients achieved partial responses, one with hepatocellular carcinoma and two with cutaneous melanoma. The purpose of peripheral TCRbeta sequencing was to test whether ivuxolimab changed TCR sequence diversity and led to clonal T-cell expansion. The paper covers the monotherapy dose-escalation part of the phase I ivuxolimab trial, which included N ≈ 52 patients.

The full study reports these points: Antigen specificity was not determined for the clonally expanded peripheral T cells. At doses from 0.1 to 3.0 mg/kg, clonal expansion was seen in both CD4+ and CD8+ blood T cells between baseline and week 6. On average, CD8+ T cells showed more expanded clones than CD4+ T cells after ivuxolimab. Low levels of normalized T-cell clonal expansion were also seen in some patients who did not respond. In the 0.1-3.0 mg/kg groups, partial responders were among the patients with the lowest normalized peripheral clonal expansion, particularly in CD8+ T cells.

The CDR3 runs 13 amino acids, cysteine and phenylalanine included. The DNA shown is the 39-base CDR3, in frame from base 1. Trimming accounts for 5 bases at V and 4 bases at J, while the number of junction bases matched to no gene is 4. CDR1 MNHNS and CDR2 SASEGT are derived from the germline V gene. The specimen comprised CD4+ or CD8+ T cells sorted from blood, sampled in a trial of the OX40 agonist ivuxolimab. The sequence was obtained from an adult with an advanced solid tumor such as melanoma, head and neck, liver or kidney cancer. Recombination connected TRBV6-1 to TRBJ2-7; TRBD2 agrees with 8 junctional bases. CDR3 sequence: CASSPTGGYEQYF. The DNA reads TGTGCCAGCAGTCCAACGGGAGGGTACGAGCAGTACTTC.